A selection of T cell receptor beta chains follows, all from one sample in a study of blood T cell repertoires in COVID-19. The table came from immunoSEQ multiplex PCR; TCRdb's copy has only in-frame clones and leaves some out. The sample consists of over 75,000 clones, less than 85% of them appearing once. The sequenced material came from peripheral blood. The receptors were sampled from a woman aged 70-85 years with acute or convalescent COVID-19. Both conserved end residues are part of each CDR3. Each record gives: D gene, J gene, V gene, clone size, CDR3 DNA, CDR3 protein. D genes are given only for firm matches. Clone size is shown for a subset of rows, as once, few, many or a class of expanded clone.

D: TRBD1; J: TRBJ1-2; V: TRBV24-1; size: few; DNA: TGTGCCACCAGTGAATCCCGGGACAGGCGAGGCTACACCTTC; CDR3: CATSESRDRRGYTF
D: .; J: TRBJ1-1; V: TRBV7-2; size: .; DNA: TGTGCCAGCAGCTTATCAGGGTTGACTGAAGCTTTCTTT; CDR3: CASSLSGLTEAFF
D: .; J: TRBJ2-4; V: TRBV28; size: .; DNA: TGTGCCAGCAGCCCAACAGGGAAGACGGACATTCAGTACTTC; CDR3: CASSPTGKTDIQYF
D: TRBD2; J: TRBJ2-3; V: TRBV7-3; size: .; DNA: TGTGCCAGCAGCTCGGGACTAGCGGGATATGTAGATACGCAGTATTTT; CDR3: CASSSGLAGYVDTQYF
D: TRBD2; J: TRBJ2-1; V: TRBV5-1; size: .; DNA: TGCGCCAGCAGCCCGGGACTAGCGGAATACAATGAGCAGTTCTTC; CDR3: CASSPGLAEYNEQFF
D: TRBD1; J: TRBJ2-7; V: TRBV5-6; size: .; DNA: TGTGCCAGCTCGACAGGGTACGAGCAGTACTTC; CDR3: CASSTGYEQYF
D: TRBD2; J: TRBJ2-1; V: TRBV5-4; size: .; DNA: TGTGCCAGCAGCTTCAGACGACTAGCGGGAGGAGATGAGCAGTTCTTC; CDR3: CASSFRRLAGGDEQFF
D: TRBD1; J: TRBJ2-3; V: TRBV7-2; size: .; DNA: TGTGCCAGCAGCCCGAGGGGGACAGGGGGCGCGGGTACGCAGTATTTT; CDR3: CASSPRGTGGAGTQYF
D: .; J: TRBJ1-5; V: TRBV27; size: .; DNA: TGTGCCAGCAGTTCCGGCGATGGGGGCTATCAGCCCCAGCATTTT; CDR3: CASSSGDGGYQPQHF
D: .; J: TRBJ2-5; V: TRBV6-1; size: .; DNA: TGTGCCAGCAGTGAATGGAGGAACGGGGAGACCCAGTACTTC; CDR3: CASSEWRNGETQYF
D: TRBD2; J: TRBJ2-2; V: TRBV5-1; size: many; DNA: TGCGCCAGCAGCGGGAGGGGGACTAGCCTGGCCGGGGAGCTGTTTTTT; CDR3: CASSGRGTSLAGELFF
D: TRBD1; J: TRBJ2-7; V: TRBV7-2; size: .; DNA: TGTGCCAGCAGCTCCGGGACAGGGTTCTATGGGCAGTACTTC; CDR3: CASSSGTGFYGQYF
D: .; J: TRBJ1-5; V: TRBV7-9; size: .; DNA: TGTGCCAGCAGCTCCCTCGGGGGGCCCCAGCATTTT; CDR3: CASSSLGGPQHF
D: TRBD2; J: TRBJ2-5; V: TRBV19; size: .; DNA: TGTGCCAGTAGTACGTTAGCGGGAGAGACCCAGTACTTC; CDR3: CASSTLAGETQYF
D: TRBD1; J: TRBJ2-3; V: TRBV19; size: .; DNA: TGTGCCAGTAGTATAAGTAGTTGGACAGGGGCCCCCACAGATACGCAGTATTTT; CDR3: CASSISSWTGAPTDTQYF
D: .; J: TRBJ1-2; V: TRBV30; size: few; DNA: TGTGCCTGGAGTCCCCAATGGAGTTATGGCTACACCTTC; CDR3: CAWSPQWSYGYTF
D: TRBD1; J: TRBJ2-7; V: TRBV5-1; size: .; DNA: TGCGCCAGCAGCCTGGGACAGGGGGCCTACGAGCAGTACTTC; CDR3: CASSLGQGAYEQYF
D: TRBD2; J: TRBJ2-6; V: TRBV5-1; size: .; DNA: TGCGCCAGCAGCTTGGCCTGGCTAGCGGGGGACTCTGGGGCCAACGTCCTGACTTTC; CDR3: CASSLAWLAGDSGANVLTF
D: .; J: TRBJ2-3; V: TRBV11-2; size: few; DNA: TGTGCCAGCAGCTTACTCCTAGTGGGTACGCAGTATTTT; CDR3: CASSLLLVGTQYF
D: .; J: TRBJ2-7; V: TRBV2; size: .; DNA: TGTGCCAGCATGGAGGGAGCCTACGAGCAGTACTTC; CDR3: CASMEGAYEQYF
D: .; J: TRBJ2-1; V: TRBV6-1; size: .; DNA: TGTGCCAGCAGTGTCAAACCCGCGGGGTGGGGGGACAATGAGCAGTTCTTC; CDR3: CASSVKPAGWGDNEQFF
D: .; J: TRBJ2-7; V: TRBV19; size: .; DNA: TGTGCCAGTAGCATGTCCCTCAGGTGGGGGACAAACTCTTACTCCTACGAGCAGTACTTC; CDR3: CASSMSLRWGTNSYSYEQYF
D: .; J: TRBJ2-3; V: TRBV30; size: .; DNA: TGTGCCTGGAGTCCGACAGGTTCCATCACAGATACGCAGTATTTT; CDR3: CAWSPTGSITDTQYF
D: TRBD2; J: TRBJ2-2; V: TRBV7-2; size: .; DNA: TGTGCCAGCAGCTTACGACTAGCGGGGTCCGGGGAGCTGTTTTTT; CDR3: CASSLRLAGSGELFF
D: .; J: TRBJ2-5; V: TRBV11-2; size: .; DNA: TGTGCCAGCAGCTTACAGTTCCAAGAGACCCAGTACTTC; CDR3: CASSLQFQETQYF
D: TRBD2; J: TRBJ2-7; V: TRBV28; size: .; DNA: TGCGGGATAGCGGGGCCCTACGAGCAGTACTTC; CDR3: CGIAGPYEQYF
D: .; J: TRBJ1-5; V: TRBV6-2/TRBV6-3; size: .; DNA: TGTGCCAGCAGTTATAACAGGGTCGGTCAGCCCCAGCATTTT; CDR3: CASSYNRVGQPQHF
D: .; J: TRBJ2-1; V: TRBV12-3/TRBV12-4; size: .; DNA: TGTGCCAGCACCTGGACAGCTTACAATGAGCAGTTCTTC; CDR3: CASTWTAYNEQFF
D: TRBD2; J: TRBJ2-2; V: TRBV14; size: few; DNA: TGTGCCAGCAGCCAAGACAGCCTAGCGGAGAACACCGGGGAGCTGTTTTTT; CDR3: CASSQDSLAENTGELFF
D: TRBD2; J: TRBJ2-3; V: TRBV7-9; size: .; DNA: TGTGCCAGCAGCTCTGGACTAGCGGGATACACAGATACGCAGTATTTT; CDR3: CASSSGLAGYTDTQYF
D: TRBD1; J: TRBJ2-7; V: TRBV6-5; size: .; DNA: TGTGCCAGCAGTTCCGGGACAGGGGGTTACGAGCAGTACTTC; CDR3: CASSSGTGGYEQYF
D: .; J: TRBJ1-3; V: TRBV6-1; size: .; DNA: TGTGCCAGCAGTGACCGAAGGACAAGGTCTGGAAACACCATATATTTT; CDR3: CASSDRRTRSGNTIYF
D: TRBD1; J: TRBJ2-7; V: TRBV2; size: .; DNA: TGTGCCAGCTTTTTGACAGGGTTTTACGAGCAGTACTTC; CDR3: CASFLTGFYEQYF
D: .; J: TRBJ2-1; V: TRBV7-9; size: .; DNA: TGTGCCAGCAGCAGACTTGCGATGAATCTCAATGAGCAGTTCTTC; CDR3: CASSRLAMNLNEQFF
D: .; J: TRBJ2-5; V: TRBV29-1; size: once; DNA: TGCAGCGTTGACATTCAGGTAGGAGAGACCCAGTACTTC; CDR3: CSVDIQVGETQYF
D: TRBD1; J: TRBJ2-5; V: TRBV7-7; size: .; DNA: TGTGCCAGCAGCTTAGCGGTAGGGGGCTATGAGACCCAGTACTTC; CDR3: CASSLAVGGYETQYF
D: .; J: TRBJ1-2; V: TRBV4-2; size: .; DNA: TGTGCCAGCAGCCAAGAAATGTCGGGGAGGTATGGCTACACCTTC; CDR3: CASSQEMSGRYGYTF
D: TRBD2; J: TRBJ2-3; V: TRBV24-1; size: .; DNA: TGTGCCACCAGCCGAGCGGGAGGCACAGATACGCAGTATTTT; CDR3: CATSRAGGTDTQYF
D: TRBD1; J: TRBJ2-7; V: TRBV20-1; size: .; DNA: TGCAGTGCTAGTCCGGGACAGGTCTCCTACGAGCAGTACTTC; CDR3: CSASPGQVSYEQYF
D: .; J: TRBJ1-2; V: TRBV30; size: .; DNA: TGTGCCTGGAGTGTACAGAACTATGGCTACACCTTC; CDR3: CAWSVQNYGYTF
D: TRBD2; J: TRBJ2-3; V: TRBV30; size: .; DNA: TGTGCCTGGAGTGTATCGGGGGGAGATGCAGATACGCAGTATTTT; CDR3: CAWSVSGGDADTQYF
D: .; J: TRBJ2-2; V: TRBV19; size: .; DNA: TGTGCCAGCAAGACCGGCGGCTCGAACACCGGGGAGCTGTTTTTT; CDR3: CASKTGGSNTGELFF
D: .; J: TRBJ1-1; V: TRBV5-1; size: few; DNA: TGCGCCAGCAGCACTGAGCCAGGGAACACTGAAGCTTTCTTT; CDR3: CASSTEPGNTEAFF
D: TRBD1; J: TRBJ1-2; V: TRBV7-9; size: few; DNA: TGTGCCAGCACCTTGACAGGGGAAGGCTACACCTTC; CDR3: CASTLTGEGYTF
D: .; J: TRBJ2-7; V: TRBV30; size: .; DNA: TGTGCCTGGAATAGTCCGGACGAGCAGTACTTC; CDR3: CAWNSPDEQYF
D: TRBD2; J: TRBJ2-3; V: TRBV7-3; size: .; DNA: TGTGCCAGCAGCTCCCCCCATGAGCGGGGGCCCTTGGATACGCAGTATTTT; CDR3: CASSSPHERGPLDTQYF
D: .; J: TRBJ2-7; V: TRBV7-2; size: .; DNA: TGTGCCAGCAGCCGGGCGTTGGGGGCAAACGAGCAGTACTTC; CDR3: CASSRALGANEQYF
D: .; J: TRBJ1-2; V: TRBV2; size: .; DNA: TGTGCCAGCTTAGAGTTTAACTATGGCTACACCTTC; CDR3: CASLEFNYGYTF
D: TRBD1; J: TRBJ1-6; V: TRBV9; size: .; DNA: TGTGCCAGCAGCCCCCGGGACAGTTTAAATTCACCCCTCCACTTT; CDR3: CASSPRDSLNSPLHF
D: TRBD2; J: TRBJ2-5; V: TRBV5-1; size: .; DNA: TGCGCCAGCAGCCCCGAAGTTTCTAGCGGCGTAGAGACCCAGTACTTC; CDR3: CASSPEVSSGVETQYF
D: .; J: TRBJ1-1; V: TRBV28; size: .; DNA: TGTGCCAGCAGTTCCCACGGCGGGGACTATGAAGCTTTCTTT; CDR3: CASSSHGGDYEAFF